These T cell receptor beta chains were read from a single sample in a study of blood T cell repertoires in COVID-19. TCRdb keeps only in-frame clones here, not all; method: immunoSEQ multiplex PCR. The table has tens of thousands of clones, 76% seen once; the top ten hold over 5%. Sequencing was performed on peripheral blood. The receptors derive from a woman aged 50 to 60 with active or convalescent COVID-19. The CDR3 runs from the conserved cysteine through the conserved F or W. The D gene is left open where the match is weak.

d_call | v_call | cdr3_aa
TRBD2 | TRBV3-1/TRBV3-2 | CASSGEGLAGYSYEQYF
- | TRBV11-2 | CASSFENRVTEAFF
TRBD1 | TRBV2 | CASGTGTNTEAFF
TRBD1 | TRBV7-6 | CASSTGQEGYEQYF
- | TRBV21-1 | CASSILRGPEAFF
- | TRBV5-1 | CASSSTLETQYF
TRBD2 | TRBV6-2/TRBV6-3 | CASSYGLAGSYEQYF
TRBD1 | TRBV24-1 | CATSEPGQEYYGYTF
- | TRBV7-9 | CASTAGANVLTF
TRBD1 | TRBV10-3 | CASSGGQGGMNTEAFF
- | TRBV12-2 | CASRLGGNMDSYRNEQFF
- | TRBV5-4 | CASSLVEENTEAFF
TRBD2 | TRBV9 | CASSGGSTGELFF
TRBD1 | TRBV5-1 | CASSLAARTGITYEQYF
- | TRBV7-9 | CASSLIQGPTEAFF
- | TRBV7-2 | CASSLGGWSNQPQHF
TRBD1 | TRBV15 | CATSRVGGPAQETQYF
TRBD1 | TRBV30 | CAWSVAGGGTEAFF
- | TRBV10-3 | CAIRISEGRKSGEAFF
TRBD2 | TRBV5-1 | CASSLEGLAADEQYF
TRBD2 | TRBV9 | CASSPGTIRTDTQYF
TRBD2 | TRBV2 | CASSESSLAGYNEQFF
- | TRBV3-1/TRBV3-2 | CASSPSGRRVSEQYF
TRBD1 | TRBV4-1 | CASSHQDRGHDGYTF
- | TRBV7-9 | CASSQRRALNEQFF
- | TRBV10-1 | CASILTGKKYYEQYF
- | TRBV10-3 | CAISESRGGQGEQFF
- | TRBV30 | CAWSVEGNQPQHF
- | TRBV7-2 | CASSLGRANNQPQHF
TRBD1 | TRBV4-3 | CASSPRTGPYEQYF
TRBD2 | TRBV5-8 | CASSLGTSGGAETQYF
- | TRBV21-1 | CASSKGTGRNEQYF
- | TRBV4-2 | CASSHGGGSNQPQHF
- | TRBV11-2 | CASSQGATTGELFF
- | TRBV19 | CASSGRTRTGELFF
TRBD1 | TRBV24-1 | CATTNRGRPGMNTEAFF